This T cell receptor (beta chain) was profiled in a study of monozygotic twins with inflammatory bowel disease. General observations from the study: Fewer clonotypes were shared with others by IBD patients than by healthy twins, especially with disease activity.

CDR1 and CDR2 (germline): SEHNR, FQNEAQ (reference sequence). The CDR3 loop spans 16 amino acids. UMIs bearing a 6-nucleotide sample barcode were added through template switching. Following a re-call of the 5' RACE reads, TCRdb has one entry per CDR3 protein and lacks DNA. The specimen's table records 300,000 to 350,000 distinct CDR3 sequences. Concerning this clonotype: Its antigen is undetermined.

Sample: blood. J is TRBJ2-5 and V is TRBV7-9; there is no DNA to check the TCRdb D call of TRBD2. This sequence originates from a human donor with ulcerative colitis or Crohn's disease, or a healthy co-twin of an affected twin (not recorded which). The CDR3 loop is CASSSQLAGGQETQYF.